This T cell receptor (beta chain) was profiled in a study of neurological immune-mediated disorders. The CDR3 sequence is 13 residues long. CDR1 and CDR2 from the germline V gene are LNHDA and SQIVND (reference sequence). Germline trimming cut 6 bases from V and 9 bases from J; bases unmatched to any gene: 5. This clonotype was seen at least ten times. The time point was: longitudinal time-point 1 (baseline). One entry per CDR3 protein, called by TCRdb with MiXCR from the 5' RACE reads. Of approximately 37,000 distinct CDR3 sequences listed, around 3.1% were seen once; the top ten hold around 7.7%. This chain joins TRBV19 and TRBJ2-1, with 10 bases that match TRBD1. Material for sequencing was PBMCs. This TCR was sampled from a woman aged 55-69 years with multiple sclerosis. CDR3 residues: CASRRTGGSEQFF. The CDR3 DNA reads as TGTGCCAGTAGGAGGACAGGGGGAAGTGAGCAGTTCTTC.